This T cell receptor (beta chain) stems from a study of blood T cell repertoires in COVID-19. Study background: T cells, B-cell-depleted T cells, or PBMCs provided the cDNA or gDNA that served as material.

The germline CDR1 and CDR2 sequences are LNHNV and YYDKDF (reference sequence). V shed 0 bases and J 8 bases; nucleotides not matched to a gene: 1. This CDR3 region has 15 residues. Data came from immunoSEQ multiplex PCR; TCRdb stores just in-frame clones and leaves some out. Of 110,000 or so clones in the sample, roughly 88% were seen once. The specimen sequenced was peripheral blood. The sequence derives from a woman of 80 years or more with active or convalescent COVID-19. The chain uses TRBV15 and TRBJ1-4; 12 bases match TRBD1. Here the CDR3 DNA reads TGTGCCACCAGCAGAGATGGGACAGGGGGCGAAAAACTGTTTTTT. The encoded protein is CATSRDGTGGEKLFF.